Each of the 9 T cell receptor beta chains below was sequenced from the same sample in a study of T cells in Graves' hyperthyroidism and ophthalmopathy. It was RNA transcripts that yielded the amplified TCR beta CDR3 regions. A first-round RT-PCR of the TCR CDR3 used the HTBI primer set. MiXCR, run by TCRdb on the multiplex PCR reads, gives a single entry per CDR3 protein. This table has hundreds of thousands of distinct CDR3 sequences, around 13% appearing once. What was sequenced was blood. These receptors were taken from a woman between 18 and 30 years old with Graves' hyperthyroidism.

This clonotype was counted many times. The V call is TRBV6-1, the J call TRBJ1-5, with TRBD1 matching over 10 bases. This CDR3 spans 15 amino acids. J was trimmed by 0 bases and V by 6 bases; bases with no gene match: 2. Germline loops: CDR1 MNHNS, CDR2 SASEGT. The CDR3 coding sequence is TGTGCCAGCAGGGACAGGGGGGGTAGCAATCAGCCCCAGCATTTT. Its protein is CASRDRGGSNQPQHF.

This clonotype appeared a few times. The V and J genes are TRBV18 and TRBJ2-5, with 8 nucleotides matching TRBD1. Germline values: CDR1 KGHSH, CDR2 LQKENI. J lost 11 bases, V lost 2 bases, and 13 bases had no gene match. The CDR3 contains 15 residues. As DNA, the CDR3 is TGTGCCAGCTCACCAGGGCAGGGGGCCATTGGGACTCAGTACTTC. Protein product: CASSPGQGAIGTQYF.

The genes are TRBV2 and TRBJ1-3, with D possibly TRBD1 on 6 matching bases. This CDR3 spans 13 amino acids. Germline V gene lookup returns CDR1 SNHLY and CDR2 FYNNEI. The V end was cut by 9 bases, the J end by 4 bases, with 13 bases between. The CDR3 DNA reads TGTGCCAGAAACAGGGAGAACGGAAACACCATATATTTT. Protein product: CARNRENGNTIYF.

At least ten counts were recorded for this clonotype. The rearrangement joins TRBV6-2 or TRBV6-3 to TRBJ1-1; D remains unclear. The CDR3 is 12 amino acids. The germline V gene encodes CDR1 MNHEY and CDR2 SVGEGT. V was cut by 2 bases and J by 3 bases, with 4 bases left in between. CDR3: CASSYPYTEAFF. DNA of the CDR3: TGTGCCAGCAGTTACCCCTACACTGAAGCTTTCTTT.

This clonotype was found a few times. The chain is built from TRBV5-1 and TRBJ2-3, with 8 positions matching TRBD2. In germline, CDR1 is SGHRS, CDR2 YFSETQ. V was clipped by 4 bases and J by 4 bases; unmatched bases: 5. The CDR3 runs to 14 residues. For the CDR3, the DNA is TGCGCCAGCAGCCCCGGGGGGGGATCAGATACGCAGTATTTT. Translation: CASSPGGGSDTQYF.

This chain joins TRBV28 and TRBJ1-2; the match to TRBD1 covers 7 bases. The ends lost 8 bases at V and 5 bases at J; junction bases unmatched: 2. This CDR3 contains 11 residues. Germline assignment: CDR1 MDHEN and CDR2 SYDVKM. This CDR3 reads CASVTGYGYTF. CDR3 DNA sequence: TGTGCCAGCGTGACAGGGTATGGCTACACCTTC.

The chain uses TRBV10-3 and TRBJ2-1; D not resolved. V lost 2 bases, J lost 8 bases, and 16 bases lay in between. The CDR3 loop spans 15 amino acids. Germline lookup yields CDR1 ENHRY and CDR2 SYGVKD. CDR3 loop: CAISERVSSHDEQFF. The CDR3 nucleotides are TGTGCCATCAGTGAGAGGGTGTCCTCTCACGATGAGCAGTTCTTC.

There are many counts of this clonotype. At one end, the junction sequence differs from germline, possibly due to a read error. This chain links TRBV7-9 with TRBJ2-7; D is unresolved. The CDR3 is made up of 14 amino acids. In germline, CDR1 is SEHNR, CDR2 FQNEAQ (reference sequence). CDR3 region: CASSSFGHSYERYF. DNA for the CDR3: TGTGCCAGCAGCAGTTTCGGGCACTCCTACGAGCGGTACTTC.

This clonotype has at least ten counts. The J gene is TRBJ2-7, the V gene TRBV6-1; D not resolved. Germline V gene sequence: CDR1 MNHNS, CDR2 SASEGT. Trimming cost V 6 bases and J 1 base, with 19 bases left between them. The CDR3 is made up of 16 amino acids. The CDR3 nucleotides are TGTGCCAGCAGCCTGGAAGTCGGCGCCCATTCCTACGAGCAGTACTTC. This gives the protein CASSLEVGAHSYEQYF.